The rows below give T cell receptor beta chains drawn from one sample of a study of blood T cells in healthy people across ages. Each CDR3 protein is one row after TCRdb ran MiXCR on the 5' RACE reads. The sample lists about 1.1 million distinct CDR3 sequences, more than 30% occurring once. Sequencing was carried out using blood. The receptors come from a man between 18 and 35 years old in good health. Each CDR3 is given with its conserved first and last residue. The D gene is left open where the match is weak. Expanded clones are given a class, and other clones once, few, many or no size at all.

clone_size	v_call	j_call	d_call	cdr3_nt	cdr3_aa
few	TRBV4-3	TRBJ2-3	NA	TGCGCCAGCAGCCAAGAAGGGACACCAGATACGCAGTATTTT	CASSQEGTPDTQYF
once	TRBV21-1	TRBJ2-3	NA	TGTGCCAGCAGCAAAGCGTTGGGAGATACGCAGTATTTT	CASSKALGDTQYF
NA	TRBV12-3/TRBV12-4	TRBJ2-1	TRBD2	TGTACCAGCAGTTTAGGGACTAGCGGCAACAATGAGCAGTTCTTC	CTSSLGTSGNNEQFF
few	TRBV10-2	TRBJ2-1	NA	TGCGCCAGCAGTGAGGTGGGCCTACCCCAAGAGACCCAGTTCTTC	CASSEVGLPQETQFF
NA	TRBV14	TRBJ2-1	NA	TGTGCCGGCAGCCAAGATTCTGTTGGCCTTGAGCAGTTCTTC	CAGSQDSVGLEQFF
few	TRBV21-1	TRBJ2-7	NA	TGTGCCAGCAGCAAAGATAGGGCTAGCACAAAAGGACACGAGCAGTACTTC	CASSKDRASTKGHEQYF
NA	TRBV20-1	TRBJ1-5	TRBD1	TGCAGTGCGCACTCCGGGACAGATAGCAATCAGCCCCAGCATTTT	CSAHSGTDSNQPQHF
few	TRBV4-3	TRBJ1-4	NA	TGCGCCAGCAGCCCGCAAAGGTTCAGGACAGAGGGTGAAAAACTGTTTTTT	CASSPQRFRTEGEKLFF
NA	TRBV27	TRBJ2-1	NA	TGTGCCAGCAGCGTTTCGACCAATGAGCAGTTCTTC	CASSVSTNEQFF
many	TRBV15	TRBJ2-1	NA	TGTGCCACCAGCAGAGATTATAGGGGGACGCATGACCCCAATGAGCAGTTCTTC	CATSRDYRGTHDPNEQFF
NA	TRBV20-1	TRBJ1-1	TRBD1	TGCAGTGCTAGGGGGACAGGGTCTGAAGCTTTCTTT	CSARGTGSEAFF
NA	TRBV20-1	TRBJ2-3	NA	TGCAGTGCTATCCTCCCGACTAGTATCACAGATACGCAGTATTTT	CSAILPTSITDTQYF
few	TRBV5-1	TRBJ2-1	TRBD2	TGCGCCAGCAGCCCGAGCGGGGGGGTCTACAATGAGCAGTTCTTC	CASSPSGGVYNEQFF
NA	TRBV20-1	TRBJ1-3	NA	TGCAGTGCTATAGACCTATCGTCTGGAAACACCATATATTTT	CSAIDLSSGNTIYF
few	TRBV6-5	TRBJ1-2	TRBD1	TGTGCCAGCAGCGTACAGGGGTCCTACTATGGCTACACCTTC	CASSVQGSYYGYTF
NA	TRBV7-9	TRBJ2-2	NA	TGTGCCAGCAGCTTAGGGATGAACACCGGGGAGCTGTTTTTT	CASSLGMNTGELFF
NA	TRBV14	TRBJ1-2	NA	TGTGCCAGCAGCCAAGATGTAGCCATAGACTATGGCTACACCTTC	CASSQDVAIDYGYTF
few	TRBV10-3	TRBJ1-5	TRBD1	TGTGCCATCAGTGAGGGGACAGGGCTACCCAATCAGCCCCAGCATTTT	CAISEGTGLPNQPQHF
few	TRBV20-1	TRBJ2-3	NA	TGCAGTGCTAGGGAGGGGCGGGGCTTCACAGATACGCAGTATTTT	CSAREGRGFTDTQYF
few	TRBV4-3	TRBJ1-2	NA	TGCGCCAGCAGCCAAGATCTTCGAGCATACTATGGCTACACCTTC	CASSQDLRAYYGYTF
NA	TRBV6-6	TRBJ2-1	TRBD2	TGTGCCAGCAGTGCAGTAGCGGGGGGATTTTACAATGAGCAGTTCTTC	CASSAVAGGFYNEQFF
few	TRBV27	TRBJ2-1	TRBD1	TGTGCCAGCAGTTTATGGGACAGCAATGAGCAGTTCTTC	CASSLWDSNEQFF